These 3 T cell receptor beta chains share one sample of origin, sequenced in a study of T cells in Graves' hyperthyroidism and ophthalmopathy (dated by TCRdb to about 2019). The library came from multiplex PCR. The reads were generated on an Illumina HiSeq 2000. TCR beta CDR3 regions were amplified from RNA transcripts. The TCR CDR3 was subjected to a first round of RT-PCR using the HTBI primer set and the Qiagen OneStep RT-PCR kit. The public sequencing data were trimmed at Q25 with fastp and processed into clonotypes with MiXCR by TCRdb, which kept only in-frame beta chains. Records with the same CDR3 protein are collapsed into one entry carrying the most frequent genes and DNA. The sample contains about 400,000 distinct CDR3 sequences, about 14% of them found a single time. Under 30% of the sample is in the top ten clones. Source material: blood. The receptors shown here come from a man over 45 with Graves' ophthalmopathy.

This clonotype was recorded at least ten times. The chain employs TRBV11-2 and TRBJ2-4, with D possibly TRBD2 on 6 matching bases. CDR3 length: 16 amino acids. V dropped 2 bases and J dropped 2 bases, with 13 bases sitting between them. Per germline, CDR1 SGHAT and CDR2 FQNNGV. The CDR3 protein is CASSLMEGRTKNIQYF. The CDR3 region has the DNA TGTGCCAGCAGCTTAATGGAGGGCCGGACCAAAAACATTCAGTACTTC.

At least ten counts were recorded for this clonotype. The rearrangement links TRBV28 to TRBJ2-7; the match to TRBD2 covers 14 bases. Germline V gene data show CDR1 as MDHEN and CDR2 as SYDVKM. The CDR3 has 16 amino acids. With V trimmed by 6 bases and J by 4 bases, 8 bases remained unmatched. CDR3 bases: TGTGCCAGCAGCTCGGACTGGACTAGCGGGAGGTACGAGCAGTACTTC. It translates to CASSSDWTSGRYEQYF.

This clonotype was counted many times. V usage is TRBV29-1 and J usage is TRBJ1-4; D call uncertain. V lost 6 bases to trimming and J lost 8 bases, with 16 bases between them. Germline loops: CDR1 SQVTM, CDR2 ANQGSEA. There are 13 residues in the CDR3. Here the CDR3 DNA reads TGCAGCGTCTCCGGGGTCAGACGGGAAAAACTGTTTTTT. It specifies CSVSGVRREKLFF. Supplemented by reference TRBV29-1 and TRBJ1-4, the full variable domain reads SAVISQKPSRDICQRGTSLTIQCQVDSQVTMMFWYRQQPGQSLTLIATANQGSEATYESGFVIDKFPISRPNLTFSTLTVSNMSPEDSSIYLCSVSGVRREKLFFGSGTQLSVL.